This T cell receptor (beta chain) was found in a study of blood T cell repertoires in COVID-19. Overall study context: Sites in the United States, Italy and Spain provided acute and convalescent COVID-19 samples. Sample material is recorded as cDNA or gDNA derived from T cells, B-cell-depleted T cells, or PBMCs.

Germline lookup yields CDR1 MNHEY and CDR2 SVGAGI. The CDR3 contains 11 residues. Trimming stripped 7 bases from V and 8 bases from J, with 11 bases between. Authors' analysis steps: The authors estimated nucleated cell counts from reference gene primer amplification. Sequencing used immunoSEQ multiplex PCR; TCRdb keeps in-frame clones, though not all of them. D and trimming were read from the DNA, whereas the V and J calls and clone size are those reported in that table. The data contain roughly 130,000 clones, 84% of them singletons. The sample consisted of peripheral blood. V is TRBV6-5 and J is TRBJ1-1; D perhaps matches TRBD1 (6 bases). The sequence was collected from a woman aged 60 to 75 with acute or convalescent COVID-19. CDR3 bases: TGTGCCAGCATGACCCAGGGGGAAGCTTTCTTT. This encodes CASMTQGEAFF.